Sequencing of this T cell receptor beta chain was carried out in a study of CD8+ T cells in alopecia areata. At the level of the study: Tofacitinib therapy took 6 to 18 months; 6 months off drug came after.

V lost 6 bases to trimming and J lost 7 bases, with 12 bases between them. The germline V gene has CDR1 SNHLY and CDR2 FYNNEI. The CDR3 extends over 13 amino acids. Study-wide points: With just one nonresponder, it is still uncertain whether baseline CD8+ expansion relates to response. Normal scalp showed lower clonality than lesional scalp, especially alopecia totalis/universalis.

The treatment denotes: oral pan-JAK inhibitor, 5-10 mg twice daily. The authors extracted RNA and reverse transcribed it into cDNA as the sequencing template. Sequencing used immunoSEQ multiplex PCR; TCRdb keeps in-frame clones, though not all of them. The table includes about 120,000 clones, more than 40% detected once. Comments on this clone: Antigen: not known.

This sample comprised CD4+ T cells sorted from blood, obtained at week 4, from a patient treated with tofacitinib. The V gene is TRBV2, the J gene TRBJ2-2; D ambiguous. The receptor was isolated from a human donor with alopecia areata. The chain's CDR3 is CASSPTLIGELFF. DNA for the CDR3: TGTGCCAGCAGCCCGACCCTTATCGGGGAGCTGTTTTTT.